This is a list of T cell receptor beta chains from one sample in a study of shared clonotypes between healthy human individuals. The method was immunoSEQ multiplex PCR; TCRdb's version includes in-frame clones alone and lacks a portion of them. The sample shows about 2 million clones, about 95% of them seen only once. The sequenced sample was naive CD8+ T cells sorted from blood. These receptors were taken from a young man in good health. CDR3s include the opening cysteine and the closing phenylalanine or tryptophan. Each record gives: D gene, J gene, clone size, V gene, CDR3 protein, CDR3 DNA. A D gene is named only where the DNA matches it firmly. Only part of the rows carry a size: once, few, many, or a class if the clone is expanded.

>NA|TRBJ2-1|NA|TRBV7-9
CASSTWDNYNEQFF
TGTGCCAGCAGCACCTGGGACAACTACAATGAGCAGTTCTTC
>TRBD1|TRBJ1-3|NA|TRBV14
CASSQTGGSGNTIYF
TGTGCCAGCAGCCAGACAGGGGGCTCTGGAAACACCATATATTTT
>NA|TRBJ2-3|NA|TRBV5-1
CASSLVVRSTDTQYF
TGCGCCAGCAGCTTGGTAGTACGGAGCACAGATACGCAGTATTTT
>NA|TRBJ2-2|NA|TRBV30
CAWDSSGAGELFF
TGTGCCTGGGACAGTTCAGGGGCAGGGGAGCTGTTTTTT
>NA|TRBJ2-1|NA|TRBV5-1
CASSLDLLRSSYNEQFF
TGCGCCAGCAGCTTGGACCTTCTGAGAAGCTCCTACAATGAGCAGTTCTTC
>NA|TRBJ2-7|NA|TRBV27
CASSLDFTYEQYF
TGTGCCAGCAGCCTGGACTTTACCTACGAGCAGTACTTC
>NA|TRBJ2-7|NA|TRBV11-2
CASSFGTGAHEQYF
TGTGCCAGCAGCTTCGGGACCGGGGCCCACGAGCAGTACTTC
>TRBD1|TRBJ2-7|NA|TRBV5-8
CASSLSGGSFTEQYF
TGTGCCAGCAGCTTGTCAGGGGGCAGTTTCACCGAGCAGTACTTC
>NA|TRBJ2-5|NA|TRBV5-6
CASSSIGRQETQYF
TGTGCCAGCAGCTCGATCGGGCGCCAAGAGACCCAGTACTTC
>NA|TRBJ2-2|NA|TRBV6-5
CASSYGDYTGELFF
TGTGCCAGCAGTTACGGTGATTACACCGGGGAGCTGTTTTTT
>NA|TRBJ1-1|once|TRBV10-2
CASREVGTEAFF
TGCGCCAGCAGGGAGGTGGGCACTGAAGCTTTCTTT
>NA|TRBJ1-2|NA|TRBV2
CASSLGQGTNYGYTF
TGTGCCAGCAGTCTGGGGCAGGGGACTAACTATGGCTACACCTTC
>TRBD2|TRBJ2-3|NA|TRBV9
CASSVEASGGITDTQYF
TGTGCCAGCAGCGTAGAGGCTAGCGGGGGAATCACAGATACGCAGTATTTT
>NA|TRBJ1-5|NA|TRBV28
CASSFPNQPQHF
TGTGCCAGCAGCTTTCCTAATCAGCCCCAGCATTTT
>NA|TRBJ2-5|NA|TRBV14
CASSQDVGASYQETQYF
TGTGCCAGCAGCCAAGATGTAGGAGCTTCGTACCAAGAGACCCAGTACTTC
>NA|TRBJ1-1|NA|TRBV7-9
CASSFSQGANTEAFF
TGTGCCAGCAGCTTCTCACAGGGCGCCAACACTGAAGCTTTCTTT
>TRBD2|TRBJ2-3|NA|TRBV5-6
CASSLAVTDTQYF
TGTGCCAGCAGCCTAGCGGTCACAGATACGCAGTATTTT
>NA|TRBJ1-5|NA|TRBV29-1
CSVPGEGKSGQPQHF
TGCAGCGTTCCCGGCGAGGGAAAGTCAGGTCAGCCCCAGCATTTT
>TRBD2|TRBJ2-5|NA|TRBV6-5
CASSYSIGGETQYF
TGTGCCAGCAGTTACTCGATCGGGGGGGAGACCCAGTACTTC
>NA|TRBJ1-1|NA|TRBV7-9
CASSGAMNTEAFF
TGTGCCAGCAGCGGGGCGATGAACACTGAAGCTTTCTTT
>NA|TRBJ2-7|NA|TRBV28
CASSSPSRRESYEQYF
TGTGCCAGCAGTTCCCCCTCAAGGAGGGAATCCTACGAGCAGTACTTC
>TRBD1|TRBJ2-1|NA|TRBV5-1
CASSLAQGAFNEQFF
TGCGCCAGCAGCTTGGCACAGGGGGCGTTCAATGAGCAGTTCTTC
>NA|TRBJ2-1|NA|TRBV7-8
CASSFPGAYNEQFF
TGTGCCAGCAGCTTCCCGGGAGCGTACAATGAGCAGTTCTTC
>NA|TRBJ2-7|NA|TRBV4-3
CASSQDTGINSYEQYF
TGCGCCAGCAGCCAAGATACGGGAATAAATTCCTACGAGCAGTACTTC
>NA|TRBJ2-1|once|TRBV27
CASSLRGPAYNEQFF
TGTGCCAGCAGTTTACGGGGGCCTGCCTACAATGAGCAGTTCTTC
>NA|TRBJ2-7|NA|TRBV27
CASSFWGDYEQYF
TGTGCCAGCAGTTTCTGGGGTGACTACGAGCAGTACTTC
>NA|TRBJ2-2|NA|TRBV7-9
CASSLDIEAGTTNTGELFF
TGTGCCAGCAGCTTAGATATTGAGGCGGGAACCACGAACACCGGGGAGCTGTTTTTT
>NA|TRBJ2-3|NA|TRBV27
CASSILTDTQYF
TGTGCCAGCAGTATCCTCACAGATACGCAGTATTTT
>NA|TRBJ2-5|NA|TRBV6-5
CASSYSAGYQETQYF
TGTGCCAGCAGTTACTCGGCCGGGTACCAAGAGACCCAGTACTTC
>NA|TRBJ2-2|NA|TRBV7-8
CASSFAGGTGELFF
TGTGCCAGCAGCTTTGCCGGAGGGACCGGGGAGCTGTTTTTT
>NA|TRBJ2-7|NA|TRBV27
CASSLGPGPSYEQYF
TGTGCCAGCAGTTTGGGGCCGGGGCCGTCCTACGAGCAGTACTTC
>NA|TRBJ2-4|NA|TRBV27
CASSLGVRDIQYF
TGTGCCAGCAGTCTCGGAGTGAGAGACATTCAGTACTTC
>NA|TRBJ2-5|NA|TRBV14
CASSQTGQETQYF
TGTGCCAGCAGCCAAACGGGGCAAGAGACCCAGTACTTC
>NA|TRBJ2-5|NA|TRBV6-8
CASSYCAGGRQETQYF
TGTGCCAGCAGTTATTGCGCTGGGGGGCGTCAAGAGACCCAGTACTTC
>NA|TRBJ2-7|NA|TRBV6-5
CASSYSTGGRSYEQYF
TGTGCCAGCAGTTACTCGACTGGGGGGCGGTCCTACGAGCAGTACTTC
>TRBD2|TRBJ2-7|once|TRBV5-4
CASSSGLAAYEQYF
TGTGCCAGCAGCTCAGGACTAGCGGCCTACGAGCAGTACTTC
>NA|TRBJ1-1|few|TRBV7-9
CASSLDEAFF
TGTGCCAGCAGCCTCGATGAAGCTTTCTTT
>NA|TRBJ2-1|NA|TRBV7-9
CASDRQAGSYNEQFF
TGTGCCAGCGATCGACAGGCCGGCTCCTACAATGAGCAGTTCTTC
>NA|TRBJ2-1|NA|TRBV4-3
CASSQDFSAHGGTNYNEQFF
TGCGCCAGCAGCCAAGATTTCTCCGCCCATGGGGGGACCAACTACAATGAGCAGTTCTTC
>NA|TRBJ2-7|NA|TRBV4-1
CASSQLNSHEQYF
TGCGCCAGCAGCCAACTCAACAGTCACGAGCAGTACTTC
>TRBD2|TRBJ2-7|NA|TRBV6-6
CASSYTSSGGYEQYF
TGTGCCAGCAGTTACACTAGTAGCGGGGGCTACGAGCAGTACTTC
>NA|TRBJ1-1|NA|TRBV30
CAWGIVEHTEAFF
TGTGCCTGGGGGATCGTGGAACACACTGAAGCTTTCTTT
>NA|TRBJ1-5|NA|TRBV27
CASSLGVVQPQHF
TGTGCCAGCAGTTTAGGAGTTGTTCAGCCCCAGCATTTT
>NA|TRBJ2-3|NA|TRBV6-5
CASSYQGDTQYF
TGTGCCAGCAGTTACCAGGGGGATACGCAGTATTTT
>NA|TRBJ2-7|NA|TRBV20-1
CCGTVPYEQYF
TGCTGCGGGACAGTACCTTACGAGCAGTACTTC
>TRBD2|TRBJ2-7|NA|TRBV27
CASSFVAGASHSYEQYF
TGTGCCAGCAGTTTCGTAGCGGGAGCGTCGCACTCCTACGAGCAGTACTTC
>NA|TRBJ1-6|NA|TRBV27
CASSKAGSYNSPLHF
TGTGCCAGCAGTAAGGCCGGCTCCTATAATTCACCCCTCCACTTT
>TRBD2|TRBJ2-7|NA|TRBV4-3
CASSPILAGEGDEQYF
TGCGCCAGCAGCCCGATCCTAGCGGGAGAGGGGGACGAGCAGTACTTC
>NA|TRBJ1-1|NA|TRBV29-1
CSVHRNTEAFF
TGCAGCGTGCACAGGAACACTGAAGCTTTCTTT
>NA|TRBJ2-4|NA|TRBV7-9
CASSLAYGGQNIQYF
TGTGCCAGCAGCTTGGCCTACGGGGGGCAAAACATTCAGTACTTC
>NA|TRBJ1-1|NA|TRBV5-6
CASSPGVLNTEAFF
TGTGCCAGCAGCCCAGGGGTTCTTAACACTGAAGCTTTCTTT
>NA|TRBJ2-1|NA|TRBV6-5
CASSYSTKDEQFF
TGTGCCAGCAGTTACTCGACCAAGGATGAGCAGTTCTTC
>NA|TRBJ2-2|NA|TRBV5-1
CASSSPGNTGELFF
TGCGCCAGCAGCTCCCCAGGAAACACCGGGGAGCTGTTTTTT
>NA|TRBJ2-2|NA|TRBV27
CASSLVPRGAGTGELFF
TGTGCCAGCAGTTTAGTCCCCCGGGGGGCGGGCACCGGGGAGCTGTTTTTT
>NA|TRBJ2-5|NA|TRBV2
CASSTDETQYF
TGTGCCAGCAGCACTGATGAGACCCAGTACTTC